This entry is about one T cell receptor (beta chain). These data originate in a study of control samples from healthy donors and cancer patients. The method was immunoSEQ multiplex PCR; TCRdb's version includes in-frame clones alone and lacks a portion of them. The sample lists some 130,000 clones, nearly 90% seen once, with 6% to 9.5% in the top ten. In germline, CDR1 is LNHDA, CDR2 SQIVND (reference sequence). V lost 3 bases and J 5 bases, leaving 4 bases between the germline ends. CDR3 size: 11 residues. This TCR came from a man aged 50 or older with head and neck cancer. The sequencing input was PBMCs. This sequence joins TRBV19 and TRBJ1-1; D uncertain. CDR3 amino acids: CASSIVTEAFF. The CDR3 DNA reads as TGTGCCAGTAGTATCGTGACTGAAGCTTTCTTT.